The source of this T cell receptor (beta chain) is a study of blood T cell repertoires in COVID-19. At the level of the study: COVID-19 samples from acute and convalescent phases originated in the United States, Italy and Spain. T cells, B-cell-depleted T cells, or PBMCs provided the cDNA or gDNA that served as material.

The germline V gene has CDR1 MNHEY and CDR2 SVGEGT. J lost 1 base, V lost 6 bases, and 7 bases had no gene match. The CDR3 has 15 residues. In the authors' methods: The authors estimated nucleated cell counts from reference gene primer amplification. Sequencing used immunoSEQ multiplex PCR; TCRdb keeps in-frame clones, though not all of them. The DNA was the basis for D and trimming; V, J and clone size are from that table. The sample lists 110,000 or so clones; 70% to 80% were seen once. The sequence was collected from a man aged 50 or older with acute or convalescent COVID-19. The sample comprised peripheral blood. This rearrangement joins TRBV6-2 or TRBV6-3 to TRBJ2-3, with 7 bases aligning to TRBD2. Here the CDR3 reads CASSRDLAGTDTQYF. CDR3 coding DNA: TGTGCCAGCAGCCGGGACCTAGCGGGCACAGATACGCAGTATTTT.